This T cell receptor beta chain emerged from a study of a mutant IDH1 vaccine in newly diagnosed glioma. Looking at the study overall: Treatment recipients were around 62% male and around 40% female, and their mean age was roughly 44 years. It was radiotherapy, temozolomide, or both that patients received previously, with most receiving both.

This CDR3 region has 15 residues. With 4 bases removed from V and 1 base from J, the gap between germline ends came to 10 bases. In germline, CDR1 is MNHEY, CDR2 SVGAGI. Comments on this clone: Antigen unknown.

The table came from immunoSEQ multiplex PCR; TCRdb's copy has only in-frame clones and leaves some out. The top ten hold around 3% of the sample, which has more than 50,000 clones, 65% to 90% seen once. As to time point: baseline, week 1 (first vaccination visit). Described treatment: pre-vaccination baseline after standard-of-care therapy. Findings of the study overall: Vaccine-induced immune responses were detected in approximately 93% of patients.

Sequenced here: PBMCs, sampled from a glioma patient treated with radiotherapy, temozolomide or both. The V and J genes are TRBV6-5 and TRBJ2-2, with D unresolved. The source of this sequence is a young man with glioma. This chain's CDR3 is CASSSLTGNTGELFF. CDR3 nucleotides: TGTGCCAGCAGTTCCCTCACGGGGAACACCGGGGAGCTGTTTTTT.